This record concerns one T cell receptor (beta chain) sequence. Antigen specificity is unknown. The sample is drawn from a study of PD-1 blockade in mismatch repair-deficient tumors. Study results and limitations: Tumor-resident clones, often undetectable pretreatment in blood, expanded then contracted after pembrolizumab.

All patients were mismatch repair deficient, assessed by either PCR or immunohistochemistry. TCRdb's copy holds only in-frame clones and misses some; the assay was immunoSEQ multiplex PCR. The sample records fewer than 100,000 clones, more than 65% being singletons. Germline CDR1 is ENHRY and CDR2 is SYGVKD. The V and J ends lost 3 bases and 1 base respectively, with 12 bases between them. There are 15 residues in the CDR3. This specimen was peripheral blood, taken 12 weeks after starting pembrolizumab. V usage is TRBV10-3 and J usage is TRBJ1-1; D not resolved. This clonotype originated in an adult with mismatch repair-deficient cancer. The CDR3 region has the DNA TGTGCCATCAGTGACCCCGCGGAGGAGAACACTGAAGCTTTCTTT. Its translation is CAISDPAEENTEAFF.